This T cell receptor (beta chain) was sequenced during a study of CD8 T cells in Susac syndrome. Study observations and caveats: As the study acknowledged, the number of individuals who were part of its TCR sequencing and HLA analysis was relatively small.

CDR1 is MNHNS and CDR2 is SASEGT in the germline V gene. The CDR3 covers 13 residues. V dropped 1 base and J dropped 0 bases, with 4 bases sitting between them. A quantity of roughly 0.5 to 1 ug RNA underwent reverse transcription using random hexamers. An immunoSEQ multiplex PCR amplified TCR beta CDR3 over 54 Vbeta and 13 Jbeta. TCRdb itself ran the immunoSEQ multiplex PCR reads through MiXCR, one entry per CDR3 protein. Here the sample spans about 89,000 distinct CDR3 sequences, about 93% being singletons. As concerns this clonotype: Its target is not known.

Controls were drawn from healthy donors and were matched for age and sex. TEMRA cells were FACS-enriched and CD8+ and CD4+ T cells negatively isolated. The sequenced material came from CD8+ T cells from PBMCs. V is TRBV6-1 and J is TRBJ2-7; no definite D call. This TCR came from a human donor in good health. CDR3 DNA sequence: TGTGCCAGCAGTGAAGGCTTCTCCTACGAGCAGTACTTC. Amino acid sequence: CASSEGFSYEQYF.